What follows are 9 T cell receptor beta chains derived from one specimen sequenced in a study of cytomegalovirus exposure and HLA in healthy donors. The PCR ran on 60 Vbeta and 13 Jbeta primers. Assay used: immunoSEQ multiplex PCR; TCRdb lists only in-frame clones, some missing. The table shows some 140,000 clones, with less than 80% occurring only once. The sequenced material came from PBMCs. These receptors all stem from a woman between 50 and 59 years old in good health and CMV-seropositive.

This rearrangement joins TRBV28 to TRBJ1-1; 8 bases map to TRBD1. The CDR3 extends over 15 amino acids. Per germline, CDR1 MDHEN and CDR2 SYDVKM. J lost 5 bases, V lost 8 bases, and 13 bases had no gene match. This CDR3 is CASPRPGGWETEAFF. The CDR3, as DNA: TGTGCCAGCCCGCGACCAGGGGGCTGGGAAACTGAAGCTTTCTTT.

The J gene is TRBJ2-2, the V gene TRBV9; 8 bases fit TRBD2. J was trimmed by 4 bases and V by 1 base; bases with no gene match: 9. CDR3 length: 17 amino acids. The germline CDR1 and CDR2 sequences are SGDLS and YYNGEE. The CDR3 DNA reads TGTGCCAGCAGCGTATTCCCCCCAGCGGGGGTCACCGGGGAGCTGTTTTTT. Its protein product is CASSVFPPAGVTGELFF.

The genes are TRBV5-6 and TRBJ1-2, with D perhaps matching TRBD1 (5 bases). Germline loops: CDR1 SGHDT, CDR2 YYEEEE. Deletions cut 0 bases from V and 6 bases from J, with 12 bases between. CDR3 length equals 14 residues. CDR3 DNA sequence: TGTGCCAGCAGCTTGGGTCGGGGACTTGATGGCTACACCTTC. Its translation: CASSLGRGLDGYTF.

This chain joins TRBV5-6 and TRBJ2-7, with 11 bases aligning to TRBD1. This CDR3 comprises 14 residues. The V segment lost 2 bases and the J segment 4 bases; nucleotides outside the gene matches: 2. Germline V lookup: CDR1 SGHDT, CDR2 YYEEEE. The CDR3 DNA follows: TGTGCCAGCAGCTTCGGGACAGGGGGATACGAGCAGTACTTC. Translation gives CASSFGTGGYEQYF.

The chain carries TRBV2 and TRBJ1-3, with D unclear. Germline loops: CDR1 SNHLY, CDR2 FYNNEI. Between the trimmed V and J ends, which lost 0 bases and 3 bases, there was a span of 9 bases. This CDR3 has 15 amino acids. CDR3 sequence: CASSEALGSGNTIYF. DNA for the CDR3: TGTGCCAGCAGTGAAGCGCTAGGTAGTGGAAACACCATATATTTT.

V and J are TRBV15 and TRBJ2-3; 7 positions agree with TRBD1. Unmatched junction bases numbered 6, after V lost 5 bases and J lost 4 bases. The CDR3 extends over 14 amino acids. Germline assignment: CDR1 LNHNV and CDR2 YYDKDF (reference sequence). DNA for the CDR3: TGTGCCACCAGCCGAGGGGGCTTTTCAGATACGCAGTATTTT. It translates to CATSRGGFSDTQYF.

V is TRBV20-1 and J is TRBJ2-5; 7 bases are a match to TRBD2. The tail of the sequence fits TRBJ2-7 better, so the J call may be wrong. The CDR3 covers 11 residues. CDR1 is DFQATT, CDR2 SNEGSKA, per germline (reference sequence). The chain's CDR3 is CSAGGNYEQYF. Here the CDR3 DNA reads TGCAGTGCCGGGGGGAACTACGAGCAGTACTTC.

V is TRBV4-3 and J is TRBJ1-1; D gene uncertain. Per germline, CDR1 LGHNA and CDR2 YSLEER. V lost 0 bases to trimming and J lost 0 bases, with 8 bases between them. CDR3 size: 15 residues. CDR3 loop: CASSQDSRMNTEAFF. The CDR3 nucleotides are TGCGCCAGCAGCCAAGATTCGCGGATGAACACTGAAGCTTTCTTT.

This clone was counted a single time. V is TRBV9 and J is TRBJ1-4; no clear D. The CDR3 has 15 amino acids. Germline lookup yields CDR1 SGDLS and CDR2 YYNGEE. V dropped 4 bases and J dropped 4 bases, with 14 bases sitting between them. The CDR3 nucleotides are TGTGCCAGCAGCCCCGGGGTAGCGAGTAATGAAAAACTGTTTTTT. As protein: CASSPGVASNEKLFF.